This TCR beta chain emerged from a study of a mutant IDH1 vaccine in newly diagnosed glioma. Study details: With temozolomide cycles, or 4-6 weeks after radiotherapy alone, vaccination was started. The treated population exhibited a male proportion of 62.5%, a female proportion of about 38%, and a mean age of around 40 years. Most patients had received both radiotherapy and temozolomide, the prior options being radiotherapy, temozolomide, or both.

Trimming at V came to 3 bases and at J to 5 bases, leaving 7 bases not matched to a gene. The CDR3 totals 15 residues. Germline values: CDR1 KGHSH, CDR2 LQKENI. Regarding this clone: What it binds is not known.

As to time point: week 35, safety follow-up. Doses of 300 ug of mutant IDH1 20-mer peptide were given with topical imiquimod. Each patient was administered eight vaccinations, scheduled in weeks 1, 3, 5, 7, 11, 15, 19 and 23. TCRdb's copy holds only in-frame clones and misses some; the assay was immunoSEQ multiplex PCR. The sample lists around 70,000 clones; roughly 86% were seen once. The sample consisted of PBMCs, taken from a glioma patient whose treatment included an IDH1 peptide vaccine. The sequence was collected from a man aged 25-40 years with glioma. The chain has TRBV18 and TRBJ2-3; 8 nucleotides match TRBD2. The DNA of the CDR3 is TGTGCCAGCTCACCGTCGGGGGGGCCGGGAGATACGCAGTATTTT. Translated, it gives CASSPSGGPGDTQYF. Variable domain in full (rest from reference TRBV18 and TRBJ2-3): NAGVMQNPRHLVRRRGQEARLRCSPMKGHSHVYWYRQLPEEGLKFMVYLQKENIIDESGMPKERFSAEFPKEGPSILRIQQVVRGDSAAYFCASSPSGGPGDTQYFGPGTRLTVL.